This entry concerns a single TCR beta chain. The antigen it binds to is not known. No base quality values were provided; no much bigger clone lies one nucleotide off. Ophthalmopathy patients had moderately to severely active disease, with a Clinical Activity Score of 3 or more, a NOSPECS grade of 4 or more, and a disease duration of less than 3 months. The study excluded patients with uncontrolled infections, other autoimmune diseases, pregnancy or lactation. Diagnoses relied on clinical symptoms, serum thyroxine and TRAb, thyroid ultrasound and orbital computed tomography. PBMCs were separated from approximately 10 ml of fresh peripheral blood using Ficoll-Paque density gradient centrifugation. Trizol reagent was used to extract total RNA, and RNA quality was then checked on an Agilent 2100 Bioanalyzer. The TCR beta CDR3 regions were amplified from the RNA transcripts. For the first round of RT-PCR on the TCR CDR3, the HTBI primer set was used together with the Qiagen OneStep RT-PCR kit. A second multiplex PCR round built the libraries, followed by size selection and purification. Paired-end sequencing of the libraries was performed with 100 bp reads on an Illumina HiSeq2000. As for how the authors treated the data: SOAPnuke was used to process the raw data, removing reads that contained adapters or uncalled bases, had a mean Phred below 15, or lacked an exact match to the constant primer or identifier. High-quality paired reads were merged using COPE v1.2.5, and each unique nucleotide sequence was defined as a clonotype. MiTCR v1.1 was used to align the clonotypes against IMGT TRBV, TRBD and TRBJ reference segments. Analysis was restricted to V-J combinations with a frequency above 0.0001, which covered over 98% of repertoires. A TCS score was defined as the ratio between F50 (clonal expansion) and ExV (chaos), using BLOSUM62-based TCRdist between CDR3 peptides within each V-J. Welch's t-statistics and random forest reduced 500 to 550 V-J features to roughly 13, which were used in a naive Bayes classifier (R e1071). Clones were called with MiXCR by TCRdb after fastp trimmed the public reads at Q25, and only in-frame beta chains were retained. CDR3 protein sequences are deduplicated, and each keeps its most common genes and DNA. The V and J calls reflect TCRdb's pipeline rather than the authors' work. The sample table shows over 300,000 distinct CDR3 sequences, and about 13% are seen once. The ten largest clones take up roughly 35% of the sample.

The sample is drawn from a study of T cells in Graves' hyperthyroidism and ophthalmopathy (dated by TCRdb to between 2018 and 2021). With regard to the full study: Peripheral blood samples were taken at the time of initial diagnosis, prior to any treatment. To identify TCR V-J signatures that set the groups apart, the researchers used a discovery cohort of approximately 98 patients, made up of around 42 with Graves' ophthalmopathy and 55 to 65 with stable Graves' hyperthyroidism. Whether ophthalmopathy could be predicted prospectively was tested in an independent validation cohort made up of roughly 19 hyperthyroidism patients plus 17 patients who later progressed to ophthalmopathy. The roughly 91 discovery patients were randomly divided into training and test sets at a 7:3 ratio. In addition, the study compared T-cell repertoires in thyroid tissue and in blood from five or six Graves' hyperthyroidism patients. Once sampling was done, hyperthyroidism patients were given methimazole at a starting dose of 30 mg daily, whereas ophthalmopathy patients were given high-dose intravenous methylprednisolone. The paper describes TCR Vbeta CDR3 sequencing of about 140 peripheral blood samples, made up of fewer than 50 ophthalmopathy patients, approximately 73 hyperthyroidism patients and 17 progressor patients.

Based on the germline V gene (reference sequence), the CDR1 and CDR2 sequences are DFQATT and SNEGSKA. Trimming takes 6 bases from V and 5 bases from J, and the germline ends sit 19 bases apart. The CDR3, from cysteine to phenylalanine, totals 14 residues. CDR3 DNA is the only sequence kept; it has 42 bases, read in frame from the first base. The investigation overall reported the following: In cross-validation, a model built on a 13 V-J signature told ophthalmopathy apart from stable hyperthyroidism with under 90% sensitivity and about 81% specificity, and in testing the same model reached 80%/75%. Sample size was not statistically predetermined, and blinding of investigators to group allocation was not performed. Most expanded thyroid clonotypes (frequency above 0.001) were also detected in blood, a finding suggesting that blood repertoires may reflect thyroid immune responses. In validation, progression to ophthalmopathy was predicted by the model with 70.59% sensitivity and around 75% specificity, a median of roughly 6 months before onset.

The receptor was isolated from a woman between 35 and 50 years old with Graves' ophthalmopathy. The sequencing sample was made of blood. Recombination joined TRBV20-1 with TRBJ1-1; a weak D assignment points to TRBD1 (5 bases agree). Here is the DNA: TGCAGTGCGCAGGGAGACTGGGACGGGACTGAAGCTTTCTTT. Translated, it reads CSAQGDWDGTEAFF.